This T cell receptor beta chain was captured by sequencing in a study of blood T cells in healthy people across ages. On the study more broadly: About one barcoded beta molecule was captured per two T cells (by template switching). General study results and limits: Diversity figures derived from one million T cells were judged to underestimate the true value. Getting older went along with TCR beta diversity per million T cells dropping roughly linearly.

In the case of this clonotype: Its cognate antigen is unknown.

Germline CDR1 MDHEN, CDR2 SYDVKM. The CDR3 length is 17 residues. The V and J ends lost 7 bases and 7 bases respectively, with 28 bases between them. A second about 6 to 11 cycle PCR used barcoded and J-beta primers. The template-switch adaptor, which had 12 random nucleotides, put a tag on each cDNA molecule. TCRdb re-derived calls from the 5' RACE reads in MiXCR, one entry per CDR3 protein. Of about 970,000 distinct CDR3 sequences in the sample, 45% to 60% are singletons; the top ten hold 20% to 25%. V usage is TRBV28 and J usage is TRBJ1-2; D possibly corresponds to TRBD1 (5 bases). The sequencing sample was made of blood. This TCR was sampled from an older woman in good health. The CDR3 loop is CASTSGWGAKVSGGYTF. CDR3 DNA sequence: TGTGCCAGCACCTCAGGGTGGGGAGCTAAGGTCTCTGGTGGCTACACCTTC.